Ten or more counts support the clone carrying this T cell receptor (beta chain). The antigen is unknown. This entry comes from a study of T cell repertoires in cytomegalovirus infection. Study-wide findings and caveats: Summed frequency of shared TCR beta families picked out CMV carriers who also had the relevant HLA.

Germline V gene sequence: CDR1 SGHTA, CDR2 FQGNSA. The CDR3 length is 15 residues. Deletions cut 5 bases from V and 6 bases from J, with 17 bases between. TCRdb processed the reads anew with MiXCR; each CDR3 protein has one entry. Found here are 160,000 or so distinct CDR3 sequences, less than 25% of them singletons; the top ten hold approximately 11%. The genes are TRBV7-2 and TRBJ2-1, with D perhaps TRBD2 (5 bases). Sequencing was carried out using PBMCs. The clonotype comes from a human donor in good health (CMV status not recorded). Some clones in this sample may be carry-over from other donors' samples. The CDR3 DNA follows: TGTGCCAGCAGCCCGGGGATCCCGAGGGTCAATGAGCAGTTCTTC. It translates to CASSPGIPRVNEQFF.